This TCR beta chain emerged from a study of cytomegalovirus exposure and HLA in healthy donors. J lost 1 base, V lost 7 bases, and 6 bases had no gene match. The CDR3 sequence is 15 residues long. Germline V CDR1 and CDR2: MNHNS, SASEGT. Study-level results: It was reported that TCR beta sequences correctly inferred the HLA-A and HLA-B alleles for most subjects. Versus the approximately 700-donor mean, an Asian-associated ancestry cluster reportedly showed fewer N-insertions in a later analysis. Cytomegalovirus status was reportedly diagnosed by the classifier with high specificity and sensitivity.

PCR was performed using 60 Vbeta and 13 Jbeta primers. Using immunoSEQ multiplex PCR, the repertoire was profiled, and TCRdb retains in-frame clones only, with some absent. Recorded for this sample: roughly 120,000 clones. Worth noting for this clone: Antigen unknown.

The clonotype was recovered from a man in his forties in good health and CMV-seropositive. The chain carries TRBV6-1 and TRBJ2-3; 9 bases fit TRBD1. Sequences were obtained from PBMCs. In DNA form, the CDR3 reads TGTGCCAGCAAGCCGTGGACAGGGGGCACAGATACGCAGTATTTT. Its translation is CASKPWTGGTDTQYF.